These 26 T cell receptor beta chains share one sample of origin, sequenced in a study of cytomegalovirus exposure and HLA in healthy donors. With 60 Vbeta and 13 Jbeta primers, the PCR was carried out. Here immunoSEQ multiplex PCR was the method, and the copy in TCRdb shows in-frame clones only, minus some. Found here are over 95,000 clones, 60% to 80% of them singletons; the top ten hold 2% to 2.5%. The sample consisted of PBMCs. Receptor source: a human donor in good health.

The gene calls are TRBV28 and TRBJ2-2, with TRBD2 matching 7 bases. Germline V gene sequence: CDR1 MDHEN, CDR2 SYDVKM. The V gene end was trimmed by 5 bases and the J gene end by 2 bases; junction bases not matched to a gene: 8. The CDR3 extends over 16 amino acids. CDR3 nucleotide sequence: TGTGCCAGCAGTCCCCCCGGGGGGACCAACACCGGGGAGCTGTTTTTT. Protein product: CASSPPGGTNTGELFF.

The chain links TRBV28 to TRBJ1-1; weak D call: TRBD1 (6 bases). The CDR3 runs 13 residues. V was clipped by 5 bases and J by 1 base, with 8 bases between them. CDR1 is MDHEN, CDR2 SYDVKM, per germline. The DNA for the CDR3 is TGTGCCAGCAGTCAAGGGGGGAACACTGAAGCTTTCTTT. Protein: CASSQGGNTEAFF.

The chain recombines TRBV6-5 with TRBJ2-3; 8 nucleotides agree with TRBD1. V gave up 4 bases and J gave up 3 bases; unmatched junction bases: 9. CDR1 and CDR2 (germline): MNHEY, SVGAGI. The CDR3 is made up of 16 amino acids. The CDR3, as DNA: TGTGCCAGCAGTTCCTGGACAGGGTTCGGAACAGATACGCAGTATTTT. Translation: CASSSWTGFGTDTQYF.

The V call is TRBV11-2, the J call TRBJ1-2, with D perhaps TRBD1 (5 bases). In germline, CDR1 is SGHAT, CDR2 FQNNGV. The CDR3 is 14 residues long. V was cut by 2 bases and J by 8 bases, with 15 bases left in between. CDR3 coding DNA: TGTGCCAGCAGCTTACGGACAACGTTGTTGGGCTACACCTTC. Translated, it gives CASSLRTTLLGYTF.

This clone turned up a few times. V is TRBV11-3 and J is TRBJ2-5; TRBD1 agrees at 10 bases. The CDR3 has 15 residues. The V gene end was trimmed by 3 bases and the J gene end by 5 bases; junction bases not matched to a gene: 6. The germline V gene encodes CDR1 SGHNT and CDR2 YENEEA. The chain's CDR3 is CASSLGQGTGETQYF. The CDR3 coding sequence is TGTGCCAGCAGCTTGGGACAGGGGACGGGGGAGACCCAGTACTTC. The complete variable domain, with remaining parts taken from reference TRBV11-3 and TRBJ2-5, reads EAGVVQSPRYKIIEKKQPVAFWCNPISGHNTLYWYLQNLGQGPELLIRYENEEAVDDSQLPKDRFSAERLKGVDSTLKIQPAELGDSAVYLCASSLGQGTGETQYFGPGTRLLVL.

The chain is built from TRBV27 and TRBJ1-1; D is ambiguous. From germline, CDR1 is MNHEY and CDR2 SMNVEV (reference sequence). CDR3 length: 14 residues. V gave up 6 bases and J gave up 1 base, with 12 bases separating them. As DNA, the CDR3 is TGTGCCAGCAGCTTCTCTTCCCGGAACACTGAAGCTTTCTTT. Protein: CASSFSSRNTEAFF.

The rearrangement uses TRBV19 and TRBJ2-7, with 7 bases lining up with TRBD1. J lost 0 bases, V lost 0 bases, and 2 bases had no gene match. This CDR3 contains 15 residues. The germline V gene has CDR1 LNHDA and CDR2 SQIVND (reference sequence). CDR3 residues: CASSIENRGSYEQYF. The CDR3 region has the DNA TGTGCCAGTAGTATAGAGAACAGGGGCTCCTACGAGCAGTACTTC.

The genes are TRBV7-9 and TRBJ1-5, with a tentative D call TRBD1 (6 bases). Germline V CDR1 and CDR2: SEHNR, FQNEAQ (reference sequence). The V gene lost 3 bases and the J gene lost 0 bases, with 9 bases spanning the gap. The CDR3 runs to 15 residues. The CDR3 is CASSLGADSNQPQHF. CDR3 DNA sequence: TGTGCCAGCAGCTTGGGGGCAGATAGCAATCAGCCCCAGCATTTT.

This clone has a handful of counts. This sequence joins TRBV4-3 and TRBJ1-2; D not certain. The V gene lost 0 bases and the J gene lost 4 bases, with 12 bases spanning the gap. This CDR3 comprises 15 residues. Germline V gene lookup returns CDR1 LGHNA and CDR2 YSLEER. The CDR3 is CASSQDSHSLYGYTF. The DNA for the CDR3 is TGCGCCAGCAGCCAAGATAGTCACAGTCTCTATGGCTACACCTTC.

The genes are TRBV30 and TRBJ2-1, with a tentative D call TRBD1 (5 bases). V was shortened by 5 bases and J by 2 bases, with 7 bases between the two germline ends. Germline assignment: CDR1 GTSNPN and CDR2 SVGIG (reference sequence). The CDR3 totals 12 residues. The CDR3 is CAWGAAYNEQFF. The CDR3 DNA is TGTGCCTGGGGGGCGGCCTACAATGAGCAGTTCTTC.

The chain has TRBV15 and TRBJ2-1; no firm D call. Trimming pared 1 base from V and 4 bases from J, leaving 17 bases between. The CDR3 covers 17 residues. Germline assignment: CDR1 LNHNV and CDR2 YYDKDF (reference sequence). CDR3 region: CATSRAERKTSYNEQFF. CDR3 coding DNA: TGTGCCACCAGCAGAGCCGAGAGGAAGACGTCTTACAATGAGCAGTTCTTC.

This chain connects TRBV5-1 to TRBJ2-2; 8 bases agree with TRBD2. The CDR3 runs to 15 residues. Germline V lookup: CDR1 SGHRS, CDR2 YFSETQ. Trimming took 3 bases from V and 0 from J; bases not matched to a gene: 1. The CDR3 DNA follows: TGCGCCAGCAGCTCTAGCGGGCCGAACACCGGGGAGCTGTTTTTT. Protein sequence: CASSSSGPNTGELFF.

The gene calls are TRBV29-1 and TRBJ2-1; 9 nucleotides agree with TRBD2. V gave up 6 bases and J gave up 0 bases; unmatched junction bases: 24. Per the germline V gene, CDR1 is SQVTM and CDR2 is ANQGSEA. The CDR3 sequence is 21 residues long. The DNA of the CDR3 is TGCAGCGTCAAAGGGCTCTTGGGGGCCCCTAGCGGGATGAGCTCCTACAATGAGCAGTTCTTC. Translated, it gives CSVKGLLGAPSGMSSYNEQFF.

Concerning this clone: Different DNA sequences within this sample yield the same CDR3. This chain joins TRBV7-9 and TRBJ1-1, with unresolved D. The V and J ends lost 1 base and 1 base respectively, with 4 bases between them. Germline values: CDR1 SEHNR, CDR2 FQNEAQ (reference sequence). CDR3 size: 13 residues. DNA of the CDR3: TGTGCCAGCAGCTTAGGAGAGAACACTGAAGCTTTCTTT. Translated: CASSLGENTEAFF. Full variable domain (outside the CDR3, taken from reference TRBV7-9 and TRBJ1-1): DTGVSQNPRHKITKRGQNVTFRCDPISEHNRLYWYRQTLGQGPEFLTYFQNEAQLEKSRLLSDRFSAERPKGSFSTLEIQRTEQGDSAMYLCASSLGENTEAFFGQGTRLTVV.

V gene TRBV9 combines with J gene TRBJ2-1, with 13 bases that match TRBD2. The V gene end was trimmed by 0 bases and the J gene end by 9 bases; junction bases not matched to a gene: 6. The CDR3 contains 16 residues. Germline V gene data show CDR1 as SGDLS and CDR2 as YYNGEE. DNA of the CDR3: TGTGCCAGCAGCGTAGGACTAGCGGGAGGTTTCGGTGAGCAGTTCTTC. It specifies CASSVGLAGGFGEQFF.

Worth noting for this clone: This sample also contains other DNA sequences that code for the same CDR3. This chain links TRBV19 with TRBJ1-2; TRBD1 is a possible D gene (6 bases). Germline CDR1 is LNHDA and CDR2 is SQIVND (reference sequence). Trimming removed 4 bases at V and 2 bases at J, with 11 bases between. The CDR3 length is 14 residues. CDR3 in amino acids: CASSTRQENYGYTF. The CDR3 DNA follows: TGTGCCAGTAGTACCAGACAGGAGAACTATGGCTACACCTTC.

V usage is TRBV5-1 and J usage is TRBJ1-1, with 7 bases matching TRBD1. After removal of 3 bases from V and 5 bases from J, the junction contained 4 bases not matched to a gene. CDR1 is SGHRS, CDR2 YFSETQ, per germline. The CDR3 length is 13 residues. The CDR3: CASSWTGLTEAFF. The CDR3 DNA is TGCGCCAGCAGCTGGACAGGACTGACTGAAGCTTTCTTT.

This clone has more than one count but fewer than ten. The CDR3 region is CASSHGTGGNQPQHF. The CDR3 nucleotides are TGTGCCAGCAGCCACGGGACAGGGGGCAATCAGCCCCAGCATTTT. The chain employs TRBV28 and TRBJ1-5; 10 bases fit TRBD1. Germline V gene lookup returns CDR1 MDHEN and CDR2 SYDVKM. The J segment lost 2 bases and the V segment lost 6 bases, leaving 4 bases of the junction unmatched. The CDR3 loop spans 15 amino acids.

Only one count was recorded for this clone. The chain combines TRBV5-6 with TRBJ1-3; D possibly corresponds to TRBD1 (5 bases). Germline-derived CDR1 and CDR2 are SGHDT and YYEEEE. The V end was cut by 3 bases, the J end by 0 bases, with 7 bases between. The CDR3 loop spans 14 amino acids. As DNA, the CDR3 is TGTGCCAGCAGCTCCACAGGCTCTGGAAACACCATATATTTT. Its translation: CASSSTGSGNTIYF.

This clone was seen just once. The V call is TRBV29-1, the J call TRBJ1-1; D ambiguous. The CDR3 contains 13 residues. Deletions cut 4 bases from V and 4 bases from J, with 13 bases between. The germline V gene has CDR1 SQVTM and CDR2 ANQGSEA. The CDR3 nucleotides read TGCAGCGTTGGTGGGCCGGCGGGCACTGAAGCTTTCTTT. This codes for CSVGGPAGTEAFF.

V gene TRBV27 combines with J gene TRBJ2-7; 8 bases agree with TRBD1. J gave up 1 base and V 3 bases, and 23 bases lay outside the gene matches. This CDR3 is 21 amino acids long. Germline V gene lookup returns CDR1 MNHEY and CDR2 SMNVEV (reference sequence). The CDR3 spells CASSFWLPGTGVSLRSYEQYF. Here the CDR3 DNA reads TGTGCCAGCAGTTTTTGGCTCCCCGGGACAGGCGTGTCTCTGAGATCCTACGAGCAGTACTTC.

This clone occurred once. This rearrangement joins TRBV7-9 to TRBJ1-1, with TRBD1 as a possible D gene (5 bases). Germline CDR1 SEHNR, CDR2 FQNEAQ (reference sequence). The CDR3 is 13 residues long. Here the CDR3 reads CSGDRELNTEAFF. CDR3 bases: TGTTCCGGAGACAGAGAACTGAACACTGAAGCTTTCTTT.

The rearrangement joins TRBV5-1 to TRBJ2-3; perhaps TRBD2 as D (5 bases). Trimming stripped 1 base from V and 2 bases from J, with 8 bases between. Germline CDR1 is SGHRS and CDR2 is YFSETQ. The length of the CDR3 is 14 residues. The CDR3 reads CASSLRGNTDTQYF. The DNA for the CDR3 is TGCGCCAGCAGCTTGCGGGGAAACACAGATACGCAGTATTTT. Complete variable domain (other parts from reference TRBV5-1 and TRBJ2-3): KAGVTQTPRYLIKTRGQQVTLSCSPISGHRSVSWYQQTPGQGLQFLFEYFSETQRNKGNFPGRFSGRQFSNSRSEMNVSTLELGDSALYLCASSLRGNTDTQYFGPGTRLTVL.

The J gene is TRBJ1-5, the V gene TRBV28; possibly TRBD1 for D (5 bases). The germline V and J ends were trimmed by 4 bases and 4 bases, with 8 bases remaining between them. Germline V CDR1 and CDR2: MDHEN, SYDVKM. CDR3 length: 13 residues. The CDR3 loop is CASSYRNNQPQHF. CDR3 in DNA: TGTGCCAGCAGTTACAGGAATAATCAGCCCCAGCATTTT.

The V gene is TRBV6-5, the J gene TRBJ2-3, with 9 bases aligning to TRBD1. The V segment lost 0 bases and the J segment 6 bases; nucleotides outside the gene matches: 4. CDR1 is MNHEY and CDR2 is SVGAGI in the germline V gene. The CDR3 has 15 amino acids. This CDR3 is CASSYSGQGYDTQYF. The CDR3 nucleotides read TGTGCCAGCAGTTACTCTGGACAGGGGTACGATACGCAGTATTTT.

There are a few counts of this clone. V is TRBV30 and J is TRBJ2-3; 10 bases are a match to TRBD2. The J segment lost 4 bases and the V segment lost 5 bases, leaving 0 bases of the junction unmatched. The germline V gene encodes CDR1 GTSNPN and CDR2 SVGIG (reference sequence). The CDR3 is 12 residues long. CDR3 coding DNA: TGTGCCTGGGGGACTAGCGCAGATACGCAGTATTTT. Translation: CAWGTSADTQYF.